This paragraph reports one T cell receptor beta chain. Profiled with immunoSEQ multiplex PCR; TCRdb holds only in-frame clones, not every one. The table shows approximately 67,000 clones, with around 82% occurring only once. This entry belongs to a study of blood T cell repertoires in COVID-19. Study-wide context: From T cells, B-cell-depleted T cells, or PBMCs came the material, which was cDNA or gDNA.

Trimming pared 3 bases from V and 0 bases from J, leaving 12 bases between. CDR3 length equals 16 residues. From germline, CDR1 is MRHNA and CDR2 SNTAGT. The clonotype was recovered from a man aged 55-75 years with acute or convalescent COVID-19. The rearrangement links TRBV6-4 to TRBJ2-1; D ambiguous. The sample taken for sequencing was peripheral blood. This CDR3 is CASSEQPRPSYNEQFF. DNA of the CDR3: TGTGCCAGCAGTGAGCAGCCTAGGCCCTCCTACAATGAGCAGTTCTTC.